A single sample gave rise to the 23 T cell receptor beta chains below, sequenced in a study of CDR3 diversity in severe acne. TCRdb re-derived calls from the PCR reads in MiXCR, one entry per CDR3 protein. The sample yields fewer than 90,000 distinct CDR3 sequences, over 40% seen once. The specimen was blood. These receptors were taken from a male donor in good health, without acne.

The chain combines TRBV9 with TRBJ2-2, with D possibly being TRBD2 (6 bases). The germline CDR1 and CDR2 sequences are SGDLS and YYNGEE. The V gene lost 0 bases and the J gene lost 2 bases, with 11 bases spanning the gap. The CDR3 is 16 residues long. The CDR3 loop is CASSVGGVVNTGELFF. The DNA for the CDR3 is TGTGCCAGCAGCGTAGGCGGGGTAGTAAACACCGGGGAGCTGTTTTTT.

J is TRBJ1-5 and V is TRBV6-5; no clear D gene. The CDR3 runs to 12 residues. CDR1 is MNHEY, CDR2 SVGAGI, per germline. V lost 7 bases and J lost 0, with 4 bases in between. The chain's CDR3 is CASNYSNQPQHF. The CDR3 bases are TGTGCCAGCAACTATAGCAATCAGCCCCAGCATTTT.

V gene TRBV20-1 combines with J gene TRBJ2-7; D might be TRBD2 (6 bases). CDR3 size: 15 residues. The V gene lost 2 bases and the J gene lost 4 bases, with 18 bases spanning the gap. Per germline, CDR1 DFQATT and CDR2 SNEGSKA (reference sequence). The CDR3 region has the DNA TGCAGTGCTAGACCCAATGGCGGGGCCCAGTACGAGCAGTACTTC. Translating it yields CSARPNGGAQYEQYF.

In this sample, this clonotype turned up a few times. The CDR3 DNA follows: TGTGCCACCAGTGATCTCACCAACCAGGGCTACACCTTC. Residues: CATSDLTNQGYTF. The rearrangement links TRBV24-1 to TRBJ1-2; no reliable D call. CDR3 length: 13 amino acids. The V end was cut by 3 bases, the J end by 8 bases, with 12 bases between. Germline V gene lookup returns CDR1 KGHDR and CDR2 SFDVKD.

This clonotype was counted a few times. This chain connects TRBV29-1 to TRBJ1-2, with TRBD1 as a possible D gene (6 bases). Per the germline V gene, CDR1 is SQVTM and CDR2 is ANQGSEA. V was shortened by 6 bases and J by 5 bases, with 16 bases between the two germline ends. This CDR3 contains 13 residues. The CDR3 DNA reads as TGCAGCGTCCCCATTGGGAGGGGGTATGGCTACACCTTC. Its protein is CSVPIGRGYGYTF.

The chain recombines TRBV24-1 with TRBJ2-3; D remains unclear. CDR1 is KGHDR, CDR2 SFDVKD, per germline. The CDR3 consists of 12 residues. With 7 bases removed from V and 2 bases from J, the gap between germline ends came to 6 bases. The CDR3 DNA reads TGTGCCACCAGAGGATACACAGATACGCAGTATTTT. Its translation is CATRGYTDTQYF.

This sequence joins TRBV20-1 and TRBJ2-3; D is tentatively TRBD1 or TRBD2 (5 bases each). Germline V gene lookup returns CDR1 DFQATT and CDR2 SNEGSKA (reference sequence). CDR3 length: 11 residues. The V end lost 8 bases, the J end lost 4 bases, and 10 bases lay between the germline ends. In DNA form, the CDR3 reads TGCAGTAGTAGGGGACCAGATACGCAGTATTTT. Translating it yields CSSRGPDTQYF.

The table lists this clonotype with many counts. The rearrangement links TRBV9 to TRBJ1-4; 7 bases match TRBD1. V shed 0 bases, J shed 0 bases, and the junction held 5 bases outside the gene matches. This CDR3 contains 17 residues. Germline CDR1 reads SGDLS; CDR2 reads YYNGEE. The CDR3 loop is CASSVGWGQTTNEKLFF. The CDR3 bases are TGTGCCAGCAGCGTAGGTTGGGGACAGACAACTAATGAAAAACTGTTTTTT.

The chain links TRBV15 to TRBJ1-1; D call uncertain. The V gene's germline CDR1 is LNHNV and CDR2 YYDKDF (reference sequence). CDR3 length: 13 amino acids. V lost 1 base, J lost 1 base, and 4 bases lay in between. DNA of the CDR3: TGTGCCACCAGCAGAGGAGGGAACACTGAAGCTTTCTTT. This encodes CATSRGGNTEAFF.

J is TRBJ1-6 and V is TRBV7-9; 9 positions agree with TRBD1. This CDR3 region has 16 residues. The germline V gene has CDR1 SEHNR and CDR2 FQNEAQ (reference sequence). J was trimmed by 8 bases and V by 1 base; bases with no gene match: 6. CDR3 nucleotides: TGTGCCAGCAGCTTAGGGGGGACAGGGTTGCATTCACCCCTCCACTTT. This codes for CASSLGGTGLHSPLHF.

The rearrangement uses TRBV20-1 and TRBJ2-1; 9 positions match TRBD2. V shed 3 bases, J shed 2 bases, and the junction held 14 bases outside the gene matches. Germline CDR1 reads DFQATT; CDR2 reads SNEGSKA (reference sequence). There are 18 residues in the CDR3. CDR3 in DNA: TGCAGTGCTAGCGACGGATTTAGCGGGAGACGGACCTACAATGAGCAGTTCTTC. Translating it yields CSASDGFSGRRTYNEQFF.

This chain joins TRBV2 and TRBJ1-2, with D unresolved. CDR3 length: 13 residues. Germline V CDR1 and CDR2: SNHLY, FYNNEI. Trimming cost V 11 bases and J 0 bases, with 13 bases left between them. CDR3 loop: CASGVKANYGYTF. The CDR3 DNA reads TGTGCCTCCGGAGTAAAAGCTAACTATGGCTACACCTTC.

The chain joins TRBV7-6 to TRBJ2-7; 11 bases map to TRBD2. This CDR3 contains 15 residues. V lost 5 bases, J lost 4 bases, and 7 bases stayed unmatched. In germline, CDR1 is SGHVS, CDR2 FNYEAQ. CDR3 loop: CASSVLAGGAYEQYF. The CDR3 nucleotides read TGTGCCAGCAGCGTTTTAGCGGGAGGGGCGTACGAGCAGTACTTC.

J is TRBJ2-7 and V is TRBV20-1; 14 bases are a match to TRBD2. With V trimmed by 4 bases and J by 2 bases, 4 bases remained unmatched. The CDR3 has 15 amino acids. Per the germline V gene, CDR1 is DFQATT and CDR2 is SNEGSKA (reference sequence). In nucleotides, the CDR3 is TGCAGTGCTATGACTAGCGGGAGGGCCACCTACGAGCAGTACTTC. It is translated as CSAMTSGRATYEQYF.

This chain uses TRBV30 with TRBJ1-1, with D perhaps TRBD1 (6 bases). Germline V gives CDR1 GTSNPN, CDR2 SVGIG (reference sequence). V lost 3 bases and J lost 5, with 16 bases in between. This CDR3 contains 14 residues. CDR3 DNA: TGTGCCTGGAGCCTGATGGGGGCGGGAACTGAAGCTTTCTTT. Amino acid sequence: CAWSLMGAGTEAFF. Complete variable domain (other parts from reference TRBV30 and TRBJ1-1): SQTIHQWPATLVQPVGSPLSLECTVEGTSNPNLYWYRQAAGRGLQLLFYSVGIGQISSEVPQNLSASRPQDRQFILSSKKLLLSDSGFYLCAWSLMGAGTEAFFGQGTRLTVV.

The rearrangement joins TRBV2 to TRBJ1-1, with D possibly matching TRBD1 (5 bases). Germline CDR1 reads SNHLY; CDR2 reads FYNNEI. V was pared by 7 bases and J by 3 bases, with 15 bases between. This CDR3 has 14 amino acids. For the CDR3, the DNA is TGTGCCAGCACGGGCCAGGGTAAGGACACTGAAGCTTTCTTT. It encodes CASTGQGKDTEAFF.

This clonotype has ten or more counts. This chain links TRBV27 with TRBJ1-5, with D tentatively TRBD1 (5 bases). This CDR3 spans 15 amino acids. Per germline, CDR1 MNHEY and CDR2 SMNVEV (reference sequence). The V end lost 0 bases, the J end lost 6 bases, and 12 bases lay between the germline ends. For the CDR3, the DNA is TGTGCCAGCAGTTTATCGGCAGGGTGGGCTCAGCCCCAGCATTTT. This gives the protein CASSLSAGWAQPQHF.

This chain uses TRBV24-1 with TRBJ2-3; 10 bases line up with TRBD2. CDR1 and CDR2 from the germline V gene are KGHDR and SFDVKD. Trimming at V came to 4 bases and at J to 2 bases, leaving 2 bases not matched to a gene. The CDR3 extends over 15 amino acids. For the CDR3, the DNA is TGTGCCACCAGTGACACTAGCGGGAACACAGATACGCAGTATTTT. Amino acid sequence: CATSDTSGNTDTQYF.

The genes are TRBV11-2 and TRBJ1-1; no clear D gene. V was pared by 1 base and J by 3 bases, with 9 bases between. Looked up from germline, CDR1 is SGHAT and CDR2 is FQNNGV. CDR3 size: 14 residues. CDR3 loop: CASSLGDIDTEAFF. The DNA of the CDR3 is TGTGCCAGCAGCTTAGGTGACATCGACACTGAAGCTTTCTTT. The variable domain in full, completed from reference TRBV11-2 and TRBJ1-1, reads EAGVAQSPRYKIIEKRQSVAFWCNPISGHATLYWYQQILGQGPKLLIQFQNNGVVDDSQLPKDRFSAERLKGVDSTLKIQPAKLEDSAVYLCASSLGDIDTEAFFGQGTRLTVV.

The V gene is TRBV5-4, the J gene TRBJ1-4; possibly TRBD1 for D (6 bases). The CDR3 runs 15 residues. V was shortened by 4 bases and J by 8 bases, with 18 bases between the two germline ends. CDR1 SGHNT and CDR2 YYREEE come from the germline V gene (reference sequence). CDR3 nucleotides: TGTGCCAGCAGCCGGGTCGGAGGGGGAACGGAAAAACTGTTTTTT. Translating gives CASSRVGGGTEKLFF.

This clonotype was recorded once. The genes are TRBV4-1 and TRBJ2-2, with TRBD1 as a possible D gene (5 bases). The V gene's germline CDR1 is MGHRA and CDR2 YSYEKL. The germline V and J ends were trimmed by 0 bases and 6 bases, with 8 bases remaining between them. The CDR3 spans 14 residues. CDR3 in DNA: TGCGCCAGCAGCCAAGACCCAGGGCCCGGGGAGCTGTTTTTT. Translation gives CASSQDPGPGELFF.

CDR3 DNA sequence: TGCAGTGCTAGAGCCCAGGGGGCGTTTCAGTATTTT. Translating it yields CSARAQGAFQYF. The genes are TRBV20-1 and TRBJ2-3; 8 bases match TRBD1. Germline-derived CDR1 and CDR2 are DFQATT and SNEGSKA (reference sequence). The CDR3 totals 12 residues. Trimming removed 1 base from V and 12 bases from J; junction bases left unmatched: 6.

CDR3 region: CATSVAPNTGELFF. As DNA, the CDR3 is TGTGCCACCAGTGTCGCACCCAACACCGGGGAGCTGTTTTTT. This chain joins TRBV24-1 and TRBJ2-2; D unresolved. The CDR3 is 14 residues long. The V and J ends lost 5 bases and 2 bases respectively, with 8 bases between them. Germline lookup yields CDR1 KGHDR and CDR2 SFDVKD.